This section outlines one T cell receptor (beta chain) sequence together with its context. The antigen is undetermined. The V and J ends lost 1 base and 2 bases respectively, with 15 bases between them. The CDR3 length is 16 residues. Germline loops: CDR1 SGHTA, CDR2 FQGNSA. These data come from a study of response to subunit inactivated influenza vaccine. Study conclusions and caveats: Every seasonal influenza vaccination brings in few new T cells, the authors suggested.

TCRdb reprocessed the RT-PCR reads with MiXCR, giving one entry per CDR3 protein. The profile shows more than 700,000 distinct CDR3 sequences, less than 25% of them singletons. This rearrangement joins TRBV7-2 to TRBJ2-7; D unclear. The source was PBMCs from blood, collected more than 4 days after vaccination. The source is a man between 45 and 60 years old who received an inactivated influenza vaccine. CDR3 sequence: CASSLGRGQKTYEQYF. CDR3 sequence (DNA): TGTGCCAGCAGCTTAGGGCGTGGGCAGAAAACCTACGAGCAGTACTTC. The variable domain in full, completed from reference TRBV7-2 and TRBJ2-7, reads GAGVSQSPSNKVTEKGKDVELRCDPISGHTALYWYRQSLGQGLEFLIYFQGNSAPDKSGLPSDRFSAERTGGSVSTLTIQRTQQEDSAVYLCASSLGRGQKTYEQYFGPGTRLTVT.